This TCR beta chain came from a study of cytomegalovirus exposure and HLA in healthy donors. General study findings and limits: A few chains tied to CMV proved CMV antigen-specific in vitro.

Primers: 60 Vbeta forward and 13 Jbeta reverse. Profiled with immunoSEQ multiplex PCR; TCRdb holds only in-frame clones, not every one. In total, the table holds 150,000 or so clones. Turning to this clone: The antigen is undetermined.

Material: PBMCs. The source of this sequence is a woman aged 55 to 70 in good health and CMV-seronegative.

The CDR3 coding sequence is TGTGCCAGCAGCTTAGTGTTCCGCGGGGAGCTGTTTTTT. Protein sequence: CASSLVFRGELFF. This chain uses TRBV7-8 with TRBJ2-2; unclear D gene. V was clipped by 1 base and J by 7 bases, with 7 bases between them. The CDR3 consists of 13 residues. The germline V gene encodes CDR1 SGHVS and CDR2 FQNEAQ.